This T cell receptor (beta chain) is drawn from a study of CD8+ T cells in alopecia areata. Study results and caveats: Scalp samples also contribute reads from the resident alphabeta T cells found in normal skin. Researchers say the link of baseline CD8+ expansion to response remains uncertain, with one nonresponder. Relative to normal scalp, lesional scalp, especially alopecia totalis/universalis, showed higher clonality.

Trimming removed 6 bases from V and 0 bases from J, with 8 bases in between. The CDR3 has 14 amino acids. Germline loops: CDR1 SNHLY, CDR2 FYNNEI. The authors extracted RNA and reverse transcribed it into cDNA as the sequencing template. Repertoires were generated with immunoSEQ multiplex PCR, while TCRdb's copy carries only in-frame clones and drops some. This sample has about 190,000 clones, with 45% to 75% found just once. This sample's treatment: oral pan-JAK inhibitor, 5-10 mg twice daily. About this clone itself: Its antigen remains unknown.

The chain has TRBV2 and TRBJ2-2, with D maybe TRBD1 (6 bases). The receptor was isolated from a human donor with alopecia areata. The sample consisted of CD4+ T cells sorted from blood, taken at week 4, from a patient treated with tofacitinib. The CDR3 DNA reads as TGTGCCAGCAGGCAGGGGTCGAACACCGGGGAGCTGTTTTTT. Encoded protein: CASRQGSNTGELFF.